This T cell receptor (beta chain) was profiled in a study of cytomegalovirus exposure and HLA in healthy donors. Amplification used 60 Vbeta primers and 13 Jbeta primers. Produced via immunoSEQ multiplex PCR; TCRdb's table is partial and in-frame only. Of about 130,000 clones listed, approximately 83% were seen once; the top ten hold 3.6%. This CDR3 spans 13 amino acids. The germline V and J ends were trimmed by 7 bases and 5 bases, with 12 bases remaining between them. Germline V CDR1 and CDR2: LNHDA, SQIVND (reference sequence). The sequenced material came from PBMCs. This chain uses TRBV19 with TRBJ1-5, with D perhaps matching TRBD1 (5 bases). The receptor was isolated from a woman aged 40 to 50 in good health and CMV-seropositive. The CDR3 DNA reads TGTGCCAGTAAAGTTCCGGGGGATCAGCCCCAGCATTTT. It is translated as CASKVPGDQPQHF.